Included here is one T cell receptor (beta chain) sequence, with context. The source of the sample is a study of T cells expressing NK-cell markers. The CDR3 covers 12 residues. Looked up from germline, CDR1 is LGHDT and CDR2 is YNNKEL (reference sequence). UMIs accompanied the 5'RACE template switching by which TCR beta cDNA was made. Reanalyzing the 5' RACE reads, TCRdb keeps one entry per CDR3 protein, without DNA. The sample totals 130,000 to 150,000 distinct CDR3 sequences; its top ten clones hold 9.5% to 15%. The sample was blood T cells: a sorted CD56 or NKG2C T cell subset, CD4+ or CD8+ T cells, or bulk PBMC T cells (not recorded which). The J gene is TRBJ2-3, the V gene TRBV3-1. This TCR was sampled from a man in his late teens or twenties in good health. The CDR3 sequence: CASSQDPHGQYF.